These 13 T cell receptor beta chains were all obtained from the same sample, sequenced in a study of memory CD8 T cells in hepatitis C reinfection (dated by TCRdb to about 2017). In light of the paper, this sample's time point label describes: pre-reinfection, 55 to 20 weeks before reinfection detection. Sorted cells were sequenced directly ex vivo, without in vitro expansion prior to TCR sequencing. Receptor libraries were prepared by the immunoSEQ multiplex PCR assay. The table comes from immuneACCESS by way of TCRdb, which keeps in-frame sequences with V and J called. Part of the clones is missing from these tables; in studies checked, under half for an unresolved V gene and the rest for unknown reasons. For this sample the table gives tens of thousands of clones, of which 89% were detected only once. The top ten constitute approximately 1% of the sample. Sequencing was carried out using naive CD8+ T cells sorted from blood. This specimen's cell subset or site label, per the study, means: total naive CD8+CD45RO- T cells. Receptors originate from a man younger than 35 with hepatitis C virus infection.

V and J are TRBV7-2 and TRBJ2-1, with 7 bases lining up with TRBD1. Germline CDR1 and CDR2: SGHTA and FQGNSA. This CDR3 is 16 amino acids long. V was pared by 4 bases and J by 4 bases, with 10 bases of the junction left unmatched. The CDR3 here is CASSSPTGYGYNEQFF. The CDR3 coding sequence is TGTGCCAGCAGCTCCCCGACAGGGTATGGGTACAATGAGCAGTTCTTC.

The J gene is TRBJ2-3, the V gene TRBV5-4; 8 nucleotides line up with TRBD2. CDR1 and CDR2 (germline): SGHNT, YYREEE (reference sequence). The CDR3 totals 14 residues. After removal of 5 bases from V and 2 bases from J, the junction contained 4 bases not matched to a gene. CDR3 residues: CASRSGGPTDTQYF. The CDR3 DNA reads TGTGCCAGCAGATCGGGGGGGCCCACAGATACGCAGTATTTT.

To note about this clone: One end of the junction varies from germline; a read error may be responsible. Other nucleotide sequences in the sample specify the same CDR3. The chain recombines TRBV2 with TRBJ2-2, with D tentatively TRBD2 (5 bases). The CDR3 is 13 amino acids. Germline CDR1 is SNHLY and CDR2 is FYNNEI. This chain's CDR3 is CASQPRNTGELFF. The DNA for the CDR3 is TGTGCCAGCCAACCTAGGAACACCGGGGAGCTATTTTTT.

In its sample, this clone was seen once. The chain employs TRBV27 and TRBJ2-3, with 7 nucleotides matching TRBD1. The V segment lost 5 bases and the J segment 1 base; nucleotides outside the gene matches: 9. CDR1 and CDR2 from the germline V gene are MNHEY and SMNVEV (reference sequence). This CDR3 comprises 16 residues. The CDR3 nucleotides read TGTGCCAGCAGTACTTACCGCGACAGGGGCACAGATACGCAGTATTTT. Protein sequence: CASSTYRDRGTDTQYF.

This sequence joins TRBV5-1 and TRBJ2-7; 8 bases match TRBD2. The CDR3 has 14 residues. Unmatched junction bases numbered 3, after V lost 2 bases and J lost 2 bases. From germline, CDR1 is SGHRS and CDR2 YFSETQ. CDR3 DNA: TGCGCCAGCAGCTTAATAGCGGGAACCTACGAGCAGTACTTC. Its protein product is CASSLIAGTYEQYF.

This clone showed up just once. The rearrangement uses TRBV7-9 and TRBJ2-5; 8 bases fit TRBD1. Germline CDR1 SEHNR, CDR2 FQNEAQ (reference sequence). The CDR3 length is 16 residues. After removal of 5 bases from V and 5 bases from J, the junction contained 13 bases not matched to a gene. CDR3 residues: CASSPGETGVWETQYF. In nucleotides, the CDR3 is TGTGCCAGCAGCCCGGGGGAGACAGGGGTCTGGGAGACCCAGTACTTC.

The gene calls are TRBV21-1 and TRBJ2-3; the tabulated D call, TRBD1, remains unverified against the DNA. TRBV21-1 is given as a pseudogene. The CDR3 spans 13 residues. This chain's CDR3 is CASSTGRPDTQYF. CDR3 DNA: TGTGCCAGCTCCACCGGCAGGCCCGATACGCAGTATTTT.

The chain couples TRBV7-9 to TRBJ2-7; 8 bases agree with TRBD1. This CDR3 has 14 amino acids. The germline V gene has CDR1 SEHNR and CDR2 FQNEAQ (reference sequence). The ends lost 5 bases at V and 5 bases at J; junction bases unmatched: 8. This CDR3 reads CASSISLQGDEQYV. The DNA for the CDR3 is TGTGCCAGCAGCATTTCACTACAGGGGGACGAGCAGTACGTC.

The J gene is TRBJ1-1, the V gene TRBV9; TRBD1 is a possible D gene (5 bases). CDR1 and CDR2 (germline): SGDLS, YYNGEE. The CDR3 spans 13 residues. V was cut by 4 bases and J by 2 bases, with 9 bases left in between. CDR3 residues: CASSLGANTEAFF. The CDR3 DNA is TGTGCCAGCAGCCTAGGGGCTAACACTGAAGCTTTCTTT.

This rearrangement joins TRBV19 to TRBJ2-1; the match to TRBD2 covers 14 bases. V lost 3 bases, J lost 8 bases, and 9 bases stayed unmatched. The CDR3 covers 17 residues. Germline loops: CDR1 LNHDA, CDR2 SQIVND (reference sequence). The CDR3 region is CASSIWGLAGVGDEQFF. The CDR3 nucleotides read TGTGCCAGTAGTATTTGGGGACTAGCGGGAGTGGGAGATGAGCAGTTCTTC.

The rearrangement links TRBV5-1 to TRBJ1-5; 10 positions match TRBD1. The CDR3 totals 16 residues. The V gene end was trimmed by 4 bases and the J gene end by 7 bases; junction bases not matched to a gene: 11. The germline V gene encodes CDR1 SGHRS and CDR2 YFSETQ. CDR3 protein: CASSEDGTGASQPQHF. CDR3 sequence (DNA): TGCGCCAGCAGCGAAGATGGGACAGGGGCCTCGCAGCCCCAGCATTTT. The variable domain in full, completed from reference TRBV5-1 and TRBJ1-5, reads KAGVTQTPRYLIKTRGQQVTLSCSPISGHRSVSWYQQTPGQGLQFLFEYFSETQRNKGNFPGRFSGRQFSNSRSEMNVSTLELGDSALYLCASSEDGTGASQPQHFGDGTRLSIL.

This clone was observed a few times. V usage is TRBV4-1 and J usage is TRBJ1-3, with a tentative D call TRBD1 (5 bases). CDR3 length equals 15 residues. Between the trimmed V and J ends, which lost 3 bases and 4 bases, there was a span of 13 bases. Germline loops: CDR1 MGHRA, CDR2 YSYEKL. The CDR3 here is CASSHVGTEGNTIYF. CDR3 in DNA: TGCGCCAGCAGCCACGTTGGGACTGAAGGAAACACCATATATTTT.

The chain uses TRBV6-5 and TRBJ2-2; TRBD2 might be the D (6 bases). V shed 11 bases and J shed 3 bases, with 13 bases lying between them. The CDR3 has 13 residues. Germline CDR1 is MNHEY and CDR2 is SVGAGI. The CDR3: CASLGEDTGELFF. DNA for the CDR3: TGTGCCTCTTTGGGGGAGGACACCGGGGAGCTGTTTTTT.